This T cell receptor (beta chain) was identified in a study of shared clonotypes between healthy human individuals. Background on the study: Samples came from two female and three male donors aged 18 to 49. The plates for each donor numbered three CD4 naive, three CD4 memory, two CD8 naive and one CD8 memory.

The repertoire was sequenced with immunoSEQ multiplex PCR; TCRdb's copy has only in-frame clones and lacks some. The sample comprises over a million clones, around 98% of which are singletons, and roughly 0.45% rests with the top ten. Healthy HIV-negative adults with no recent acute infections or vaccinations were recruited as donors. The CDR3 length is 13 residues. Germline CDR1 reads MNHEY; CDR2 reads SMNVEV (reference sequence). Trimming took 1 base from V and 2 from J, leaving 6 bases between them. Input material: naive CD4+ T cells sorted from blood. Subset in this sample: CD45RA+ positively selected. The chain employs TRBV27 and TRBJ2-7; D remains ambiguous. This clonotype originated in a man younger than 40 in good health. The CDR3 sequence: CASSLFPTYEQYF. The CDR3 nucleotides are TGTGCCAGCAGTTTATTCCCCACCTACGAGCAGTACTTC.